The 27 T cell receptor beta chains below come from one sample, sequenced in a study of blood T cell repertoires in COVID-19. Assay: immunoSEQ multiplex PCR; the TCRdb copy retains only in-frame clones and omits some. This table holds roughly 460,000 clones, approximately 90% found once. The sample was peripheral blood. The receptor set was obtained from a man between 18 and 29 years old with COVID-19, enrolled during active disease.

The chain is built from TRBV12-1 and TRBJ2-7; TRBD1, the table's D call, was not compared with the DNA. TRBV12-1 is a listed pseudogene. This CDR3 region has 16 residues. CDR3 amino acids: CASSSPWDRGPYEQYF. As DNA, the CDR3 is TGTGCCAGCAGCTCCCCATGGGACAGGGGACCCTACGAGCAGTACTTC.

The V and J genes are TRBV7-2 and TRBJ1-6, with D unresolved. Germline values: CDR1 SGHTA, CDR2 FQGNSA. This CDR3 has 16 residues. V lost 5 bases and J lost 5, with 16 bases in between. The CDR3 sequence: CASSAAPGRNNSPLHF. The CDR3 DNA sequence: TGTGCCAGCAGCGCCGCCCCTGGGCGTAATAATTCACCCCTCCACTTT.

The chain links TRBV19 to TRBJ2-6; a weak D match, TRBD2 (6 bases). This CDR3 has 17 residues. Germline V CDR1 and CDR2: LNHDA, SQIVND (reference sequence). The germline V and J ends were trimmed by 10 bases and 2 bases, with 21 bases remaining between them. The CDR3 nucleotides are TGTGCCACCTCGGGGGTCGAGGGTCATACTGGGGCCAACGTCCTGACTTTC. Protein sequence: CATSGVEGHTGANVLTF.

The genes are TRBV3-1 (or the pseudogene TRBV3-2) and TRBJ2-1; D call uncertain. Germline CDR1 is LGHDT and CDR2 is YNNKEL (reference sequence). The CDR3 is 16 residues long. V lost 4 bases, J lost 0 bases, and 13 bases lay in between. Here the CDR3 reads CASSLQWADSYNEQFF. The DNA of the CDR3 is TGTGCCAGCAGCCTCCAGTGGGCCGACTCCTACAATGAGCAGTTCTTC.

This chain links TRBV2 with TRBJ1-5; D ambiguous. Germline CDR1 SNHLY, CDR2 FYNNEI. The V gene lost 7 bases and the J gene lost 3 bases, with 7 bases spanning the gap. The CDR3 sequence is 12 residues long. This CDR3 is CASNTDNQPQHF. The CDR3 bases are TGTGCCAGCAACACAGACAATCAGCCCCAGCATTTT.

Details on this clone: In the same sample, other DNA sequences code for this CDR3. This sequence joins TRBV19 and TRBJ2-7; the match to TRBD2 covers 7 bases. The CDR3 runs to 14 residues. The germline V gene encodes CDR1 LNHDA and CDR2 SQIVND (reference sequence). After removal of 4 bases from V and 0 bases from J, the junction contained 3 bases not matched to a gene. The CDR3 sequence: CASSSGGGSYEQYF. CDR3 nucleotides: TGTGCCAGTAGTAGTGGGGGGGGCTCCTACGAGCAGTACTTC.

The chain recombines TRBV10-2 with TRBJ1-6; maybe TRBD1 (6 bases). CDR1 and CDR2 (germline): WSHSY, SAAADI. The V end was cut by 2 bases, the J end by 9 bases, with 11 bases between. CDR3 length: 14 amino acids. The CDR3 protein is CASSEPGAGSPLHF. CDR3 bases: TGCGCCAGCAGTGAGCCAGGGGCGGGTTCACCCCTCCACTTT.

The V call is TRBV7-8, the J call TRBJ1-5, with a possible D match to TRBD1 (5 bases). CDR1 and CDR2 (germline): SGHVS, FQNEAQ. Trimming took 1 base from V and 1 from J, leaving 8 bases between them. The CDR3 has 15 amino acids. CDR3 in amino acids: CASSLVGGSNQPQHF. DNA for the CDR3: TGTGCCAGCAGCTTAGTCGGGGGGAGCAATCAGCCCCAGCATTTT.

CDR3 amino acids: CASSLGLSAYNSPLHF. CDR3 sequence (DNA): TGTGCCAGCAGTCTGGGACTTTCTGCCTATAATTCACCCCTCCACTTT. This chain joins TRBV27 and TRBJ1-6; D possibly corresponds to TRBD1 (5 bases). From germline, CDR1 is MNHEY and CDR2 SMNVEV (reference sequence). The CDR3 has 16 amino acids. Trimming left V 5 bases short and J 2 bases short, with 13 bases between.

The table lists this clone with a few counts. The chain is built from TRBV5-4 and TRBJ1-2; D not resolved. The CDR3 contains 15 residues. CDR1 SGHNT and CDR2 YYREEE come from the germline V gene (reference sequence). Trimming cost V 4 bases and J 4 bases, with 17 bases left between them. CDR3 residues: CASSDMREWIYGYTF. CDR3 coding DNA: TGTGCCAGCAGCGATATGAGGGAGTGGATCTATGGCTACACCTTC.

The V call is TRBV5-1, the J call TRBJ2-7, with a tentative D call TRBD1 (6 bases). Germline values: CDR1 SGHRS, CDR2 YFSETQ. V was cut by 6 bases and J by 2 bases, with 15 bases left in between. The CDR3 is 14 residues long. CDR3 region: CASMRGTEAYEQYF. CDR3 DNA: TGCGCCAGCATGAGGGGGACCGAGGCCTACGAGCAGTACTTC.

The chain combines TRBV5-1 with TRBJ1-6; TRBD1 matches 8 bases. CDR3 size: 15 residues. Germline lookup yields CDR1 SGHRS and CDR2 YFSETQ. V dropped 2 bases and J dropped 6; count of bases not matched to a gene: 4. CDR3 protein: CASSFDDRGNSPLHF. CDR3 nucleotides: TGCGCCAGCAGCTTTGACGACAGGGGTAATTCACCCCTCCACTTT.

The genes are TRBV25-1 and TRBJ1-5, with 10 bases identical to TRBD1. CDR3 length equals 17 residues. Trimming took 1 base from V and 2 from J; bases not matched to a gene: 5. Germline V CDR1 and CDR2: MGHDK, SYGVNS. CDR3 bases: TGTGCCAGCAGTGAATCGGGGGACAGGGGAGGCAATCAGCCCCAGCATTTT. Residues: CASSESGDRGGNQPQHF.

This sequence joins TRBV7-6 and TRBJ2-5; D remains ambiguous. The CDR3 totals 12 residues. V was trimmed by 4 bases and J by 5 bases, leaving 8 bases between them. Looked up from germline, CDR1 is SGHVS and CDR2 is FNYEAQ. CDR3 in amino acids: CASSSAVETQYF. In DNA, the CDR3 is TGTGCCAGCAGCTCGGCGGTTGAGACCCAGTACTTC.

The chain uses TRBV6-1 and TRBJ2-7; 15 bases fit TRBD2. V trimming: 4 bases; J trimming: 1 base; junction bases outside the gene matches: 8. Germline lookup yields CDR1 MNHNS and CDR2 SASEGT. This CDR3 spans 18 amino acids. The CDR3 sequence: CASSAGLAGGTNSYEQYF. In DNA form, the CDR3 reads TGTGCCAGCAGTGCTGGACTAGCGGGGGGGACCAATTCCTACGAGCAGTACTTC.

The CDR3 DNA reads TGTGCCAGCAGTTTCTGGGACAGGGCTGGAAACACCATATATTTT. Translating it yields CASSFWDRAGNTIYF. The rearrangement uses TRBV6-5 and TRBJ1-3; 9 nucleotides line up with TRBD1. CDR1 is MNHEY and CDR2 is SVGAGI in the germline V gene. With 4 bases clipped from V and 2 bases from J, the junction kept 3 bases outside the gene matches. The CDR3 spans 15 residues.

The rearrangement links TRBV7-9 to TRBJ2-1; TRBD2 matches at 9 bases. This CDR3 is 16 amino acids long. CDR1 SEHNR and CDR2 FQNEAQ come from the germline V gene (reference sequence). Trimming at V came to 5 bases and at J to 3 bases, leaving 8 bases not matched to a gene. The CDR3 loop reads CASSLLLAGGYNEQFF. The CDR3 coding sequence is TGTGCCAGCAGCCTACTACTAGCGGGTGGCTACAATGAGCAGTTCTTC.

This clone was seen a few times. This chain links TRBV9 with TRBJ2-2; the D gene is possibly TRBD1 (5 bases). CDR1 and CDR2 from the germline V gene are SGDLS and YYNGEE. V lost 4 bases, J lost 2 bases, and 9 bases lay in between. CDR3 length: 14 residues. Here the CDR3 DNA reads TGTGCCAGCAGCAAGACAGATAACACCGGGGAGCTGTTTTTT. Amino acid sequence: CASSKTDNTGELFF.

The chain combines TRBV9 with TRBJ2-7; TRBD1 matches 11 bases. This CDR3 region has 14 residues. With 7 bases clipped from V and 4 bases from J, the junction kept 7 bases outside the gene matches. CDR1 and CDR2 from the germline V gene are SGDLS and YYNGEE. This chain's CDR3 is CASATGQGVYEQYF. The CDR3 DNA is TGTGCCAGCGCAACGGGACAGGGGGTGTACGAGCAGTACTTC.

A single count supports this clone. The V and J genes are TRBV25-1 and TRBJ2-1; 9 bases line up with TRBD1. The length of the CDR3 is 15 residues. The V segment lost 6 bases and the J segment 4 bases; nucleotides outside the gene matches: 7. Germline V CDR1 and CDR2: MGHDK, SYGVNS. This chain's CDR3 is CASRKQGAVYNEQFF. As DNA, the CDR3 is TGTGCCAGCAGAAAACAGGGGGCCGTTTACAATGAGCAGTTCTTC.

The chain employs TRBV5-6 and TRBJ2-7; TRBD1 matches 8 bases. Trimming cost V 4 bases and J 6 bases; bases outside gene matches: 3. This CDR3 is built from 12 residues. From germline, CDR1 is SGHDT and CDR2 YYEEEE. As DNA, the CDR3 is TGTGCCAGCAGCAGACAGGGGTTCGAGCAGTACTTC. Amino acid sequence: CASSRQGFEQYF. The full variable domain, rest sourced from reference TRBV5-6 and TRBJ2-7, is DAGVTQSPTHLIKTRGQQVTLRCSPKSGHDTVSWYQQALGQGPQFIFQYYEEEERQRGNFPDRFSGHQFPNYSSELNVNALLLGDSALYLCASSRQGFEQYFGPGTRLTVT.

The chain carries TRBV6-1 and TRBJ2-7; 8 nucleotides align to TRBD1. The germline V gene encodes CDR1 MNHNS and CDR2 SASEGT. Trimming cost V 2 bases and J 5 bases; bases outside gene matches: 5. The CDR3 consists of 14 residues. The CDR3 region is CASSERTGRNEQYF. The DNA for the CDR3 is TGTGCCAGCAGTGAAAGGACAGGGAGGAACGAGCAGTACTTC.

The rearrangement links TRBV27 to TRBJ2-2; 8 nucleotides agree with TRBD2. Trimming took 2 bases from V and 4 from J; bases not matched to a gene: 3. From germline, CDR1 is MNHEY and CDR2 SMNVEV (reference sequence). This CDR3 spans 15 amino acids. In DNA form, the CDR3 reads TGTGCCAGCAGTTTAGCGGGAGGCGGCACCGGGGAGCTGTTTTTT. Translated, it gives CASSLAGGGTGELFF.

The V gene is TRBV3-1 (or the pseudogene TRBV3-2), the J gene TRBJ2-2; 12 nucleotides agree with TRBD2. V shed 2 bases, J shed 0 bases, and the junction held 4 bases outside the gene matches. CDR1 and CDR2 (germline): LGHDT, YNNKEL (reference sequence). This CDR3 contains 18 residues. In nucleotides, the CDR3 is TGTGCCAGCAGCCAACCTGGACTAGCGGGGTCGAACACCGGGGAGCTGTTTTTT. This translates into CASSQPGLAGSNTGELFF.

The chain employs TRBV27 and TRBJ1-1; a weak D match, TRBD1 (5 bases). The CDR3 spans 16 residues. CDR1 MNHEY and CDR2 SMNVEV come from the germline V gene (reference sequence). V lost 0 bases and J lost 0, with 11 bases in between. CDR3 bases: TGTGCCAGCAGTTTATCGTGGGGGGACTTGAACACTGAAGCTTTCTTT. Protein: CASSLSWGDLNTEAFF.

This chain joins TRBV5-4 and TRBJ2-3; 11 positions match TRBD2. Germline-derived CDR1 and CDR2 are SGHNT and YYREEE (reference sequence). The V and J ends lost 0 bases and 7 bases, in that order; junction bases with no gene match: 10. The CDR3 loop spans 17 amino acids. The CDR3, as DNA: TGTGCCAGCAGCTTGGCCATAGCGGGGGGGCTGGTTAATACGCAGTATTTT. Translated: CASSLAIAGGLVNTQYF. The full variable domain, its missing parts supplied by reference TRBV5-4 and TRBJ2-3, is ETGVTQSPTHLIKTRGQQVTLRCSSQSGHNTVSWYQQALGQGPQFIFQYYREEENGRGNFPPRFSGLQFPNYSSELNVNALELDDSALYLCASSLAIAGGLVNTQYFGPGTRLTVL.

The rearrangement links TRBV7-9 to TRBJ1-1, with a possible D match to TRBD1 (5 bases). The germline CDR1 and CDR2 sequences are SEHNR and FQNEAQ (reference sequence). V was shortened by 3 bases and J by 5 bases, with 13 bases between the two germline ends. CDR3 size: 14 residues. CDR3 sequence (DNA): TGTGCCAGCAGCTTTGGGGGGTCTAGGACTGAAGCTTTCTTT. Its translation: CASSFGGSRTEAFF.